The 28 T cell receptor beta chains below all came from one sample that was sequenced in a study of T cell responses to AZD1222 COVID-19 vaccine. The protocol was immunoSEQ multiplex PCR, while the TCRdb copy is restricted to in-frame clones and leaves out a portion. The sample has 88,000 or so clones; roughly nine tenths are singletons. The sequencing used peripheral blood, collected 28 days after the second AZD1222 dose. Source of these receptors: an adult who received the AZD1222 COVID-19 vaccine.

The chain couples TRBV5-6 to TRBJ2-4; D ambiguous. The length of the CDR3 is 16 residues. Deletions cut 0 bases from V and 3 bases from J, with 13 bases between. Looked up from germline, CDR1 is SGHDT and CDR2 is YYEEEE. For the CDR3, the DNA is TGTGCCAGCAGCTTGGGTGGGATCTTAGGCAAAAACATTCAGTACTTC. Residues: CASSLGGILGKNIQYF.

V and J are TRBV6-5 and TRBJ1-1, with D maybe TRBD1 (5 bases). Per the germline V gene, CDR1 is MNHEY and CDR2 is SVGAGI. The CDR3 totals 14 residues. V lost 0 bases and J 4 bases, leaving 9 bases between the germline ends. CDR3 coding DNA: TGTGCCAGCAGTTACTCTCGGGGGATCACTGAAGCTTTCTTT. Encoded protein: CASSYSRGITEAFF.

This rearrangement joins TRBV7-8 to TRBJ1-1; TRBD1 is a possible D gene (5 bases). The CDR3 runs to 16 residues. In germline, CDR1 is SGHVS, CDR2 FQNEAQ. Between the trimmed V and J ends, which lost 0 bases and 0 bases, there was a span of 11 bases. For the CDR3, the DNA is TGTGCCAGCAGCTTAGCGCGGAGAGGGGTGAACACTGAAGCTTTCTTT. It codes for CASSLARRGVNTEAFF. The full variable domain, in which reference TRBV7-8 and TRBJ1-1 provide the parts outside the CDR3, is GAGVSQSPRYKVAKRGQDVALRCDPISGHVSLFWYQQALGQGPEFLTYFQNEAQLDKSGLPSDRFFAERPEGSVSTLKIQRTQQEDSAVYLCASSLARRGVNTEAFFGQGTRLTVV.

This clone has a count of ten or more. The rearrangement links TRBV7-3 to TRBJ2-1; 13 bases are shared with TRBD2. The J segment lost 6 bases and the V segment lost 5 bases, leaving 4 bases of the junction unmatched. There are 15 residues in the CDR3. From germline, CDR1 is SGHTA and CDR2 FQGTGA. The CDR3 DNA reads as TGTGCCAGCAGCGCAACTAGCGGGGGGGCCAATGAGCAGTTCTTC. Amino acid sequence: CASSATSGGANEQFF.

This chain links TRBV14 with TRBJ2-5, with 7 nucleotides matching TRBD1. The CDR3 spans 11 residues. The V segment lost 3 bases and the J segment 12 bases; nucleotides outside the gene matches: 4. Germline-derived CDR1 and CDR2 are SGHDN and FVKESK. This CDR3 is CASSQTGIEYF. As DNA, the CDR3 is TGTGCCAGCAGCCAGACAGGGATCGAGTACTTC.

CDR3 protein: CASSISGTSGYTF. CDR3 nucleotide sequence: TGTGCCAGTAGTATTTCCGGGACAAGTGGCTACACCTTC. The chain has TRBV19 and TRBJ1-2, with D possibly matching TRBD1 (6 bases). In germline, CDR1 is LNHDA, CDR2 SQIVND (reference sequence). This CDR3 is 13 amino acids long. The V gene lost 3 bases and the J gene lost 7 bases, with 12 bases spanning the gap.

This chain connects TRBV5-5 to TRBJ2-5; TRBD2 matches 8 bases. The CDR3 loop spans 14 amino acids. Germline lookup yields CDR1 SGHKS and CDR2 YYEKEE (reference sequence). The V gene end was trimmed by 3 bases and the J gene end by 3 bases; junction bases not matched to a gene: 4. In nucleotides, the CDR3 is TGTGCCAGCAGCTATAGCGGGGTTAAAGAGACCCAGTACTTC. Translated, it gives CASSYSGVKETQYF.

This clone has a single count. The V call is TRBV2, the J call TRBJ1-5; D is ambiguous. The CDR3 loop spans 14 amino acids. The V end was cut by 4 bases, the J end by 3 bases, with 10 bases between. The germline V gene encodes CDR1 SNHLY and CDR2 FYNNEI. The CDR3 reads CASSVKGNNQPQHF. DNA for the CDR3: TGTGCCAGCAGTGTTAAGGGCAACAATCAGCCCCAGCATTTT.

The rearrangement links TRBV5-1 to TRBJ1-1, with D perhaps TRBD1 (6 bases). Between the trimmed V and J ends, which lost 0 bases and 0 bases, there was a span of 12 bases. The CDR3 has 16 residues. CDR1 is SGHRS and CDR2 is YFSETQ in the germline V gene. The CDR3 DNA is TGCGCCAGCAGCTTGGCCCCGACAGGTTTGAACACTGAAGCTTTCTTT. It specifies CASSLAPTGLNTEAFF.

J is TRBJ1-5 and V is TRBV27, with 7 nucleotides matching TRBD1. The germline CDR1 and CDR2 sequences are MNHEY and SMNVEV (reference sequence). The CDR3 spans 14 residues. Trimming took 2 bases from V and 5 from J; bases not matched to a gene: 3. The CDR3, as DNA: TGTGCCAGCAGTTTACGACAGGGAGATCAGCCCCAGCATTTT. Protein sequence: CASSLRQGDQPQHF.

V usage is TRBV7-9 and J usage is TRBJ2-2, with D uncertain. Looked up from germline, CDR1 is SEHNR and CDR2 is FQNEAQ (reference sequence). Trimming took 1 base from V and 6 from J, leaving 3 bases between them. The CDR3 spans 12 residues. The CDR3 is CASSLGPGELFF. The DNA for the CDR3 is TGTGCCAGCAGCTTAGGTCCCGGGGAGCTGTTTTTT.

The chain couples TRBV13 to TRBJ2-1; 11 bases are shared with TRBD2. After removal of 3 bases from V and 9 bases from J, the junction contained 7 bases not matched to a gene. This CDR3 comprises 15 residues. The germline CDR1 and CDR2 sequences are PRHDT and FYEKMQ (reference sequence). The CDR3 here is CASSLSLAGVSEQFF. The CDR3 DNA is TGTGCCAGCAGCTTGTCACTAGCGGGGGTTAGTGAGCAGTTCTTC. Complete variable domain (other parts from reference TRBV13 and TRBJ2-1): AAGVIQSPRHLIKEKRETATLKCYPIPRHDTVYWYQQGPGQDPQFLISFYEKMQSDKGSIPDRFSAQQFSDYHSELNMSSLELGDSALYFCASSLSLAGVSEQFFGPGTRLTVL.

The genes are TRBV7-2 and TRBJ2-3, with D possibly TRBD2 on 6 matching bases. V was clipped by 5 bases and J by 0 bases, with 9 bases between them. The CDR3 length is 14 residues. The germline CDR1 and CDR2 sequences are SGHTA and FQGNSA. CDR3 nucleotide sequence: TGTGCCAGCAGCCACAGCGGGAGCACAGATACGCAGTATTTT. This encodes CASSHSGSTDTQYF. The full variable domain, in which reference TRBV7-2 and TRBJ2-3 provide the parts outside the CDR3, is GAGVSQSPSNKVTEKGKDVELRCDPISGHTALYWYRQSLGQGLEFLIYFQGNSAPDKSGLPSDRFSAERTGGSVSTLTIQRTQQEDSAVYLCASSHSGSTDTQYFGPGTRLTVL.

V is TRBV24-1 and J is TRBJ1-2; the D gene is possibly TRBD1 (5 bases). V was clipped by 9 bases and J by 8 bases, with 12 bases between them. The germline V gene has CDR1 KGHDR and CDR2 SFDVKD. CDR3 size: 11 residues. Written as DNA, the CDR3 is TGTGCCACCCGTACAGGCTGCGGCTACACCTTC. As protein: CATRTGCGYTF.

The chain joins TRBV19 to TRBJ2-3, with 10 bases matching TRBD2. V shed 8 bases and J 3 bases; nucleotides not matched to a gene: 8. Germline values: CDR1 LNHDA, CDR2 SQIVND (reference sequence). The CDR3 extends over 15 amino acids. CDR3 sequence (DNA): TGTGCCAGTTCTAGCGGGGGTACAGGAACAGATACGCAGTATTTT. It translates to CASSSGGTGTDTQYF.

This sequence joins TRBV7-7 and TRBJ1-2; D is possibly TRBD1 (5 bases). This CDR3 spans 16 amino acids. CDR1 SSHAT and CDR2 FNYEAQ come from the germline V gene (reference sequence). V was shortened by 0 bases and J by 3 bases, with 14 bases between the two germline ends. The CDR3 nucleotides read TGTGCCAGCAGCTTAGCGGGGCAGCTAAATTACTATGGCTACACCTTC. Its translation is CASSLAGQLNYYGYTF.

CDR3 protein: CASSRTRLSYEQYF. In DNA, the CDR3 is TGCGCCAGCAGCCGGACAAGACTCTCCTACGAGCAGTACTTC. The chain couples TRBV4-1 to TRBJ2-7; a weak D match, TRBD1 (5 bases). Trimming stripped 4 bases from V and 0 bases from J, with 10 bases between. CDR1 and CDR2 (germline): MGHRA, YSYEKL. This CDR3 comprises 14 residues.

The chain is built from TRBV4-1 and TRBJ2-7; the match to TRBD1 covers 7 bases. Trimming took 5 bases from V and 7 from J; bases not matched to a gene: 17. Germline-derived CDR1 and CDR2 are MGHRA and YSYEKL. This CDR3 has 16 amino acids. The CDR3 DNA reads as TGCGCCAGCAGCTCATCTGCAGGGGGACCGGTCGTTGAGCAGTACTTC. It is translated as CASSSSAGGPVVEQYF.

The DNA for the CDR3 is TGTGCCAGCAGTCCCGGAGACAGGGAAGGCGGGGAGCTGTTTTTT. This gives the protein CASSPGDREGGELFF. The chain recombines TRBV6-5 with TRBJ2-2; 7 bases fit TRBD1. With 5 bases clipped from V and 7 bases from J, the junction kept 10 bases outside the gene matches. CDR3 length equals 15 residues. The V gene's germline CDR1 is MNHEY and CDR2 SVGAGI.

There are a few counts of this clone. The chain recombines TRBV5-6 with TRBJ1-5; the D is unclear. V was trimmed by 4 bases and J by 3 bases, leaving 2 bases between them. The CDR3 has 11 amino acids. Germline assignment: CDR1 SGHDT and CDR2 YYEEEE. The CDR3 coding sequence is TGTGCCAGCAGCCTCAATCAGCCCCAGCATTTT. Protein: CASSLNQPQHF.

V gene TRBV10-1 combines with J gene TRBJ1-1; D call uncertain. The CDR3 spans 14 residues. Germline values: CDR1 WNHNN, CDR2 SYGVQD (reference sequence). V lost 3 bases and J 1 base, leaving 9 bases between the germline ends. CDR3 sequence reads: CASSEHAANTEAFF. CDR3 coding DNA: TGCGCCAGCAGTGAACATGCGGCGAACACTGAAGCTTTCTTT.

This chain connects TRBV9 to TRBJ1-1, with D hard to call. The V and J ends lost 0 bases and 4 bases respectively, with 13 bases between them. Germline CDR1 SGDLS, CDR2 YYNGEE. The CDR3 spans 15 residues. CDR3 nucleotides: TGTGCCAGCAGCGTAGTCGGGGAGTGGGGCACTGAAGCTTTCTTT. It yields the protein CASSVVGEWGTEAFF.

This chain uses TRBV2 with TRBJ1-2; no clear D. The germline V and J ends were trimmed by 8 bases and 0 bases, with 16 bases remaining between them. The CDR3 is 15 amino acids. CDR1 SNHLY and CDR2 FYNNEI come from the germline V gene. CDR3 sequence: CASSGEGIANYGYTF. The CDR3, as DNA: TGTGCCAGCTCTGGAGAGGGAATAGCTAACTATGGCTACACCTTC. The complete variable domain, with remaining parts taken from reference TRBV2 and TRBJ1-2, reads EPEVTQTPSHQVTQMGQEVILRCVPISNHLYFYWYRQILGQKVEFLVSFYNNEISEKSEIFDDQFSVERPDGSNFTLKIRSTKLEDSAMYFCASSGEGIANYGYTFGSGTRLTVV.

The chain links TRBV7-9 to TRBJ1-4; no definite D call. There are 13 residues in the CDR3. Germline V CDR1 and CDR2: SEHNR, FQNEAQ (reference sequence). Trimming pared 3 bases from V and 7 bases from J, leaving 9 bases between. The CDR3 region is CASSFPPGEKLFF. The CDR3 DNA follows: TGTGCCAGCAGCTTCCCCCCGGGTGAAAAACTGTTTTTT.

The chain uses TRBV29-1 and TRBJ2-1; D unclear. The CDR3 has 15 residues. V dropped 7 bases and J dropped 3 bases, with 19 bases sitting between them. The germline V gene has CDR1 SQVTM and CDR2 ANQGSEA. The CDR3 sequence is CSAGTIGGVYNEQFF. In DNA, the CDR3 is TGCAGCGCAGGTACGATAGGCGGTGTCTACAATGAGCAGTTCTTC.

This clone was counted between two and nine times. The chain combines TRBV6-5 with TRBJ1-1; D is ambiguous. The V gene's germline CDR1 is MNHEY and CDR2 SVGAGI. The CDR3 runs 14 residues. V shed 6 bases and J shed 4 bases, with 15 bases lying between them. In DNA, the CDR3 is TGTGCCAGCAGGGTCGATGTGTGGGGCACTGAAGCTTTCTTT. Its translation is CASRVDVWGTEAFF.

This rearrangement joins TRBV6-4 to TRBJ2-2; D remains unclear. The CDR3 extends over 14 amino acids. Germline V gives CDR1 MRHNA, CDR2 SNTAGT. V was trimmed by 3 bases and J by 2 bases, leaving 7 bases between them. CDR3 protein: CASSEGSNTGELFF. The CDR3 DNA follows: TGTGCCAGCAGTGAAGGCAGCAACACCGGGGAGCTGTTTTTT.

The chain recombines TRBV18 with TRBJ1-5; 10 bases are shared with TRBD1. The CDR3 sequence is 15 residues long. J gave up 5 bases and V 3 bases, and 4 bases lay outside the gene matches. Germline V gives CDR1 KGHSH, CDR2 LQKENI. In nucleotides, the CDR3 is TGTGCCAGCTCACCCCGACAGGGGGCGCATCAGCCCCAGCATTTT. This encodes CASSPRQGAHQPQHF.